The 18 T cell receptor beta chains below all came from one sample that was sequenced in a study of CD8+ T cells in alopecia areata. TCR sequencing used cDNA made by reverse transcription of extracted RNA. Using immunoSEQ multiplex PCR, the repertoire was profiled, and TCRdb retains in-frame clones only, with some absent. The sample includes around 160,000 clones, around 47% of them seen just once. The sequencing sample was made of CD4+ T cells sorted from blood. These receptor sequences come from a human donor with alopecia areata.

A single count supports this clone. The junction and the germline gene differ at one end; a read error may be behind it. This CDR3 is CASSPKDNEQFF. DNA of the CDR3: TGCGCCAGCAGCCCGAAAGACAATGAGCAGTTCTTC. The V and J genes are TRBV5-4 and TRBJ2-1; the D is unclear. This CDR3 region has 12 residues. Germline CDR1 is SGHNT and CDR2 is YYREEE (reference sequence). Variable domain in full (rest from reference TRBV5-4 and TRBJ2-1): ETGVTQSPTHLIKTRGQQVTLRCSSQSGHNTVSWYQQALGQGPQFIFQYYREEENGRGNFPPRFSGLQFPNYSSELNVNALELDDSALYLCASSPKDNEQFFGPGTRLTVL.

The rearrangement joins TRBV6-5 to TRBJ1-2; D possibly corresponds to TRBD1 (5 bases). CDR3 length equals 13 residues. Germline CDR1 and CDR2: MNHEY and SVGAGI. V was shortened by 6 bases and J by 10 bases, with 18 bases between the two germline ends. CDR3 sequence: CASSRAGPGSYTF. CDR3 bases: TGTGCCAGCAGCCGTGCAGGGCCAGGATCCTACACCTTC.

This clone was found a few times. This rearrangement joins TRBV5-1 to TRBJ2-1; unclear D gene. This CDR3 has 13 amino acids. Looked up from germline, CDR1 is SGHRS and CDR2 is YFSETQ. The ends were cut back, 2 bases at V and 4 bases at J, with 7 bases in the middle. The CDR3 DNA follows: TGCGCCAGCAGCTTAAGCCAATACAATGAGCAGTTCTTC. Its translation is CASSLSQYNEQFF.

This clone was recorded once. The chain recombines TRBV27 with TRBJ1-1; D is unclear. The V and J ends lost 3 bases and 0 bases respectively, with 14 bases between them. The CDR3 totals 16 residues. Germline CDR1 MNHEY, CDR2 SMNVEV (reference sequence). The DNA for the CDR3 is TGTGCCAGCAGTTTCCTTCGCAGACCAATGAACACTGAAGCTTTCTTT. Its translation: CASSFLRRPMNTEAFF.

The chain has TRBV6-5 and TRBJ2-7; the match to TRBD2 covers 9 bases. The V and J ends lost 6 bases and 7 bases, in that order; junction bases with no gene match: 10. There are 14 residues in the CDR3. The germline gives CDR1 MNHEY, CDR2 SVGAGI. The CDR3 protein is CASRAGLAAGEQYF. The CDR3 DNA follows: TGTGCCAGCAGGGCGGGACTAGCAGCGGGGGAGCAGTACTTC.

This clone was counted a few times. This sequence joins TRBV19 and TRBJ2-2; D is unclear. Trimming stripped 4 bases from V and 2 bases from J, with 5 bases between. The length of the CDR3 is 13 residues. In germline, CDR1 is LNHDA, CDR2 SQIVND (reference sequence). This CDR3 is CASSKSNTGELFF. As DNA, the CDR3 is TGTGCCAGTAGTAAGAGTAACACCGGGGAGCTGTTTTTT. The whole variable domain, filled in from reference TRBV19 and TRBJ2-2, reads DGGITQSPKYLFRKEGQNVTLSCEQNLNHDAMYWYRQDPGQGLRLIYYSQIVNDFQKGDIAEGYSVSREKKESFPLTVTSAQKNPTAFYLCASSKSNTGELFFGEGSRLTVL.

The rearrangement joins TRBV5-1 to TRBJ1-2; tentative D call: TRBD1 (6 bases). Trimming took off 6 bases at V and 7 bases at J, with 19 bases between the two ends. Germline lookup yields CDR1 SGHRS and CDR2 YFSETQ. This CDR3 spans 14 amino acids. The CDR3 region is CASTRVPRGTGYTF. The CDR3 nucleotides are TGCGCCAGCACCCGGGTCCCCAGGGGCACTGGCTACACCTTC.

The rearrangement joins TRBV4-1 to TRBJ1-2; D remains ambiguous. CDR1 and CDR2 (germline): MGHRA, YSYEKL. Deletions cut 1 base from V and 4 bases from J, with 16 bases between. CDR3 length: 16 amino acids. The CDR3 DNA reads TGCGCCAGCAGCCAAGTTTTCACACGGGAGCCCTATGGCTACACCTTC. It is translated as CASSQVFTREPYGYTF.

This chain uses TRBV29-1 with TRBJ2-3; 16 bases are a match to TRBD2. V gave up 6 bases and J gave up 6 bases; unmatched junction bases: 12. Germline V lookup: CDR1 SQVTM, CDR2 ANQGSEA. CDR3 length: 17 amino acids. The chain's CDR3 is CSVSTLGTSGRDDTQYF. In DNA, the CDR3 is TGCAGCGTCTCTACACTTGGGACTAGCGGGAGGGATGATACGCAGTATTTT.

This clone was picked up a small number of times. The chain carries TRBV20-1 and TRBJ2-1; no clear D. The length of the CDR3 is 11 residues. V gave up 7 bases and J gave up 0 bases, with 4 bases separating them. The germline V gene has CDR1 DFQATT and CDR2 SNEGSKA (reference sequence). The CDR3 reads CSGDSYNEQFF. The CDR3 nucleotides are TGCAGTGGGGACTCCTACAATGAGCAGTTCTTC.

This clone was recorded only once. The rearrangement links TRBV5-1 to TRBJ2-1; 10 bases fit TRBD2. V trimming: 4 bases; J trimming: 9 bases; junction bases outside the gene matches: 4. In germline, CDR1 is SGHRS, CDR2 YFSETQ. This CDR3 contains 13 residues. DNA of the CDR3: TGCGCCAGCAGCCCAGGGACTAGCGCTGAGCAGTTCTTC. Translation: CASSPGTSAEQFF. The whole variable domain, filled in from reference TRBV5-1 and TRBJ2-1, reads KAGVTQTPRYLIKTRGQQVTLSCSPISGHRSVSWYQQTPGQGLQFLFEYFSETQRNKGNFPGRFSGRQFSNSRSEMNVSTLELGDSALYLCASSPGTSAEQFFGPGTRLTVL.

Details on this clone: Other DNA sequences within the sample encode an identical CDR3. CDR3 bases: TGTGCCAGCAGCCCGGACAGAAACTATGGCTACACCTTC. This sequence encodes CASSPDRNYGYTF. The chain couples TRBV7-9 to TRBJ1-2, with a tentative D call TRBD1 (6 bases). The germline V and J ends were trimmed by 5 bases and 2 bases, with 9 bases remaining between them. The CDR3 is made up of 13 amino acids. Germline lookup yields CDR1 SEHNR and CDR2 FQNEAQ (reference sequence).

The chain couples TRBV5-4 to TRBJ2-7, with TRBD2 matching over 10 bases. The CDR3 extends over 15 amino acids. Germline CDR1 SGHNT, CDR2 YYREEE (reference sequence). Trimming took 3 bases from V and 8 from J; bases not matched to a gene: 11. This CDR3 reads CASSSSSSGSRQQYF. DNA for the CDR3: TGTGCCAGCAGCTCTTCCTCTAGCGGGAGTAGGCAGCAGTACTTC.

This clone has only a few counts. The V and J genes are TRBV6-5 and TRBJ2-3, with a weak D call TRBD1 (6 bases). Trimming shortened V by 6 bases and J by 4 bases, and 11 bases separated the two germline ends. Germline CDR1 reads MNHEY; CDR2 reads SVGAGI. The CDR3 covers 13 residues. The CDR3 sequence: CASSRNRADTQYF. CDR3 coding DNA: TGTGCCAGCAGCCGAAACAGGGCAGATACGCAGTATTTT.

This chain uses TRBV7-8 with TRBJ2-7, with 9 bases fitting TRBD1. From germline, CDR1 is SGHVS and CDR2 FQNEAQ. The CDR3 is made up of 12 amino acids. The J segment lost 6 bases and the V segment lost 8 bases, leaving 5 bases of the junction unmatched. For the CDR3, the DNA is TGTGCCAGCGGGACAGGGATCCTCGAGCAGTACTTC. It specifies CASGTGILEQYF.

The chain recombines TRBV30 with TRBJ2-7; D gene uncertain. The CDR3 is 12 residues long. CDR1 is GTSNPN, CDR2 SVGIG, per germline (reference sequence). Trimming took 0 bases from V and 3 from J, leaving 6 bases between them. CDR3 coding DNA: TGTGCCTGGAGTGTAGGCCACTACGAGCAGTACTTC. This codes for CAWSVGHYEQYF.

The chain combines TRBV30 with TRBJ2-1; D may be TRBD2 (6 bases). V lost 4 bases, J lost 4 bases, and 14 bases lay in between. The CDR3 is made up of 14 amino acids. Per the germline V gene, CDR1 is GTSNPN and CDR2 is SVGIG (reference sequence). CDR3 sequence reads: CAWTGGSGYNEQFF. The CDR3 DNA reads as TGTGCCTGGACCGGAGGGAGCGGGTACAATGAGCAGTTCTTC.

This chain uses TRBV19 with TRBJ2-2, with D perhaps matching TRBD2 (6 bases). Trimming cost V 7 bases and J 7 bases, with 19 bases left between them. The CDR3 has 15 residues. From germline, CDR1 is LNHDA and CDR2 SQIVND (reference sequence). The CDR3 DNA reads as TGTGCCAGTACTGGCTTTGCGGGAACGGTCGGGGAGCTGTTTTTT. Translating it yields CASTGFAGTVGELFF. Filled out from reference TRBV19 and TRBJ2-2, the complete variable domain reads DGGITQSPKYLFRKEGQNVTLSCEQNLNHDAMYWYRQDPGQGLRLIYYSQIVNDFQKGDIAEGYSVSREKKESFPLTVTSAQKNPTAFYLCASTGFAGTVGELFFGEGSRLTVL.